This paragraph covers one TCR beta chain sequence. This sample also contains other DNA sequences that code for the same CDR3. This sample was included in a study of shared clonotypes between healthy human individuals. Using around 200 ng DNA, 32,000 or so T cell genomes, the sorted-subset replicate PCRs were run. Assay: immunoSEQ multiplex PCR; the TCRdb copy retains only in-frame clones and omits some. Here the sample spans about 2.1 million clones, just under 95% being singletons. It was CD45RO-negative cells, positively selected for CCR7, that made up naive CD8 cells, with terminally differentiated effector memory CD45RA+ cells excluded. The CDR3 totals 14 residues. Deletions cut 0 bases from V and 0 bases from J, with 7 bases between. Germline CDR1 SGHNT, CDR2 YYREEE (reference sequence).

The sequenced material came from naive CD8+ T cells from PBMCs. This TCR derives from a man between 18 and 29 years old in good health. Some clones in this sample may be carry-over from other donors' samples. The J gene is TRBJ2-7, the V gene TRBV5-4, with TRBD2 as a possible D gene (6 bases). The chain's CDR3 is CASSLDGSSYEQYF. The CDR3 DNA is TGTGCCAGCAGCTTGGACGGGAGCTCCTACGAGCAGTACTTC.